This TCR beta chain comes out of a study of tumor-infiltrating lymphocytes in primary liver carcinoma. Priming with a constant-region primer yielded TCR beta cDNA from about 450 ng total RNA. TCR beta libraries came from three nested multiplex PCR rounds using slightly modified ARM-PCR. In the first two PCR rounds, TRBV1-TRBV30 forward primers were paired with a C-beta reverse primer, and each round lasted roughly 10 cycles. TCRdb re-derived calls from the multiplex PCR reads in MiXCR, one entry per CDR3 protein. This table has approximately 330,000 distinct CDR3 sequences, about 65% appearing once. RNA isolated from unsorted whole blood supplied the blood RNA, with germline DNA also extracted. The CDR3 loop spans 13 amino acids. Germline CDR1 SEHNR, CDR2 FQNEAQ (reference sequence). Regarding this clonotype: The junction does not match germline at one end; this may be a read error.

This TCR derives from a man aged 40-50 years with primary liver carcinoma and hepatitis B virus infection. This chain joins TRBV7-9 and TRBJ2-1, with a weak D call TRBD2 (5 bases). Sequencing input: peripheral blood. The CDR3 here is CASSSSRYNERFF. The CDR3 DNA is TGTGCCAGCAGCTCTAGCAGGTACAATGAGCGGTTCTTC.